The source of this T cell receptor (beta chain) is a study of human T cells and chemical hapten exposure (dated by TCRdb to 2020 to 2023). Background for the entire study: For sensitization, 2% DPC in acetone was applied to a roughly 2 cm by roughly 2 cm area of upper inner arm skin. Throughout the roughly 25-week study period, patients were also given weekly therapeutic DPC doses on the scalp. Patch testing on the upper back used Finn chambers containing 0.01% DPC, with scoring done after 6 days according to International Contact Dermatitis Research Group standards. The patient cohort, mostly female, included alopecia areata with under or over 50% scalp involvement, alopecia totalis and alopecia universalis. Libraries were combined into a pool for sequencing, and differences in TCR yield between samples came mainly from small differences in library volumes within the pool. In alopecia patients, the study followed how the peripheral blood TCR repertoire changed in vivo over primary and secondary sensitization to diphenylcyclopropenone (DPC), a hapten. Blood samples were taken from patients before sensitization (week 0) and then at 2, 6 and about 24 weeks after DPC sensitization. For TCR sequencing, blood came from 25 to 35 alopecia patients at anywhere from one to four time points (pre-sensitization, 2, 6 and 24 weeks).

The CDR3 runs 14 amino acids, cysteine and phenylalanine included. Only the CDR3 DNA is retained, 42 bases long and in frame from the first base. In the germline V gene (reference sequence), CDR1 corresponds to PRHDT and CDR2 to FYEKMQ. V has 5 bases trimmed and J has 1 base trimmed; junction bases matching no gene number 5. Receptor libraries were prepared by RACE. TCRdb names NextSeq 500 as the instrument used. Library preparation attached unique molecular identifiers to individual cDNA molecules for quantitative, reproducible TCR counting. For every blood RNA sample, sequencing covered both the TCR alpha and TCR beta chains. As for the authors' bioinformatics: A median of approximately 100,000 TCRs per sample was observed, with a range of roughly 23,224 to 750,000. V, J and CDR3 annotation of the TCR reads was carried out using the Decombinator software suite. To make PS versus PT1 abundance plots, every sample was subsampled to the same number of TCRs (28,000). TCRs were defined as expanded if absent before sensitization and observed at least eight times at the 2-week time point. The public reads were quality trimmed at Q25 with fastp and then assembled into clones with MiXCR by TCRdb, keeping productive beta chains. CDR3 protein sequences are deduplicated, and each keeps its most common genes and DNA. None of the V and J calls come from the authors' own analysis; TCRdb made them. This sample has 65,000 to 90,000 distinct CDR3 sequences in its table, and 6.6% of those were observed once. The leading ten clones occupy 1% to 1.5% of the sample.

The sample's time point label, in plain terms: patch test 2, 6 weeks after DPC sensitization. Per the publication, the treatment or condition label means: therapeutic diphenylcyclopropenone sensitization with weekly scalp DPC. Blood at each patch-test visit was drawn before the patch test was applied. To be eligible, patients had to be aged 18 to 70, diagnosed with alopecia and judged suitable for DPC therapy, while pregnant patients were excluded. Unfractionated whole blood was collected in Tempus Blood RNA tubes, and total RNA was extracted from that blood. Points the paper makes about the study in general: All patients had alopecia, a presumed autoimmune disease, so their immune response might differ from that of healthy individuals. DPC sensitization did not change the number of TCRs with a frequency above 1 in 1000, and there was no evidence of changes in global repertoire structure. Significantly more large CDR3 similarity clusters were formed by expanded TCRs than by pre-sensitization or healthy control sets, consistent with antigen-driven responses. After repeated subsampling, changes were observed in the strength of the expansion versus patch-test correlation and in the threshold at which the correlation became significant. A positive correlation was found between the number of PT1 expanded TCRs and patch test score, with significance reached at thresholds 8, 16 and 32 but not 4.

This clonotype was observed at least ten times. Its antigen is still unknown. Per-base quality was not reported, and no clone a single base away is much larger than it. This chain is built from TRBV13 and TRBJ2-7; TRBD1 matches 7 bases in the middle. This specimen consisted of whole blood, obtained in connection with sensitization to the hapten diphenylcyclopropenone (DPC). The source is a woman younger than 45 with alopecia areata. Some clones in this sample may be carry-over from other donors' samples. Read as DNA, the sequence is TGTGCCAGCAGCCAGGACAGGAAGTCCTACGAGCAGTACTTC. This sequence encodes CASSQDRKSYEQYF.